Detailed here is one TCR beta chain. Its antigen is unidentified. Time point: baseline pretreatment blood. Treatment of the sample: 15 Gy SBRT to primary tumor, nephrectomy 4 weeks later. Repertoires were generated with immunoSEQ multiplex PCR, while TCRdb's copy carries only in-frame clones and drops some. The table shows about 140,000 clones, with over 65% occurring only once. This entry belongs to a study of radiation and T cells in renal cell carcinoma. Findings and caveats of the study: Top tumor clonotypes rose in blood 2 weeks post-radiation, then contracted.

Sequences were derived from blood, sampled from a patient whose treatment included radiotherapy and nephrectomy. The receptor comes from a woman between 50 and 59 years old with renal cell carcinoma.

CDR3: CASSPSGNQPQHF. DNA for the CDR3: TGTGCCAGCAGCCCCAGCGGGAATCAGCCCCAGCATTTT. This chain connects TRBV9 to TRBJ1-5; D gene unclear. The CDR3 is 13 amino acids. Trimming removed 4 bases from V and 4 bases from J, with 9 bases in between. Per the germline V gene, CDR1 is SGDLS and CDR2 is YYNGEE.